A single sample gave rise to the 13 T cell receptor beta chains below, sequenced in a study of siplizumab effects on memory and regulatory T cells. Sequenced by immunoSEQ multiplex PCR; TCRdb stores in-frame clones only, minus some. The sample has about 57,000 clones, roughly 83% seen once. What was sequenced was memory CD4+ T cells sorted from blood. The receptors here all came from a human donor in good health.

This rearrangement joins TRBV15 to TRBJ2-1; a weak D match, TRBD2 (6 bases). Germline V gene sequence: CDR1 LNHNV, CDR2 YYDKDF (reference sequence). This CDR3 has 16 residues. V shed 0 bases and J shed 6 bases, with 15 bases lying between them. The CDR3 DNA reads TGTGCCACCAGCAGAGATGATTGGGGGGTCGGCAATGAGCAGTTCTTC. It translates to CATSRDDWGVGNEQFF.

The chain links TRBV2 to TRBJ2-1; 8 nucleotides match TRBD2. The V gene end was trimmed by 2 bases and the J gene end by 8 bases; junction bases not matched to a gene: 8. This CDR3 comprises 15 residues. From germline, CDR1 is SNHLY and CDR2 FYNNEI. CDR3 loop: CASSETGLVEDEQFF. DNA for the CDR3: TGTGCCAGCAGTGAAACGGGACTAGTCGAGGATGAGCAGTTCTTC.

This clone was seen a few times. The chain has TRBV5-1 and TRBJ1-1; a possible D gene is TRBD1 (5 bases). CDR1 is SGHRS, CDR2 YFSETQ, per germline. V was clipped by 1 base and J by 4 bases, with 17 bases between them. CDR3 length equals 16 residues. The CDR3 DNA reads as TGCGCCAGCAGCTTGACTGCGGGGGAACTCATCACTGAAGCTTTCTTT. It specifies CASSLTAGELITEAFF.

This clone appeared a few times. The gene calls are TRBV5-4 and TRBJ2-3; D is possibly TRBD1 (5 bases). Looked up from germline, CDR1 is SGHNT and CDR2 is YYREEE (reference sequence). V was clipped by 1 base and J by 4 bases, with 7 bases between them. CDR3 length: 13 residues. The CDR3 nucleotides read TGTGCCAGCAGCTTGACAGGCCCAGATACGCAGTATTTT. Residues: CASSLTGPDTQYF.

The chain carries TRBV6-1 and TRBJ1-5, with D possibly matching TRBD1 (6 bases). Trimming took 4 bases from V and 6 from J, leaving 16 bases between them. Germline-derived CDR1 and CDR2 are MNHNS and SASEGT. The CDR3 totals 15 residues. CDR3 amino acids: CASSGIREGGQPQHF. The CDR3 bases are TGTGCCAGCAGTGGCATCCGGGAAGGGGGTCAGCCCCAGCATTTT.

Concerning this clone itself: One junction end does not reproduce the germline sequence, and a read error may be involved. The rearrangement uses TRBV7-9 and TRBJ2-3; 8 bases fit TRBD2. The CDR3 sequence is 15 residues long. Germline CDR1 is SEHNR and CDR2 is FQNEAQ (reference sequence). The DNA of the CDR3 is TGTGTCAGCAGCCGACCGGGACTAGGGTCAGATACGCAGTATTTT. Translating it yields CVSSRPGLGSDTQYF. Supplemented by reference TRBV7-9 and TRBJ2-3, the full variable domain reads DTGVSQNPRHKITKRGQNVTFRCDPISEHNRLYWYRQTLGQGPEFLTYFQNEAQLEKSRLLSDRFSAERPKGSFSTLEIQRTEQGDSAMYLCVSSRPGLGSDTQYFGPGTRLTVL.

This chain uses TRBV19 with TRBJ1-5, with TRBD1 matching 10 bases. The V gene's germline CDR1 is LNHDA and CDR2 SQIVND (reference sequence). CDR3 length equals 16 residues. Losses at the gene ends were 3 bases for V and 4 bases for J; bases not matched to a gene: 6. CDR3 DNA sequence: TGTGCCAGTAGTATTTCGACAGGGGGCAAAAATCAGCCCCAGCATTTT. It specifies CASSISTGGKNQPQHF. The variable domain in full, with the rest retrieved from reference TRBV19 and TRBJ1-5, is DGGITQSPKYLFRKEGQNVTLSCEQNLNHDAMYWYRQDPGQGLRLIYYSQIVNDFQKGDIAEGYSVSREKKESFPLTVTSAQKNPTAFYLCASSISTGGKNQPQHFGDGTRLSIL.

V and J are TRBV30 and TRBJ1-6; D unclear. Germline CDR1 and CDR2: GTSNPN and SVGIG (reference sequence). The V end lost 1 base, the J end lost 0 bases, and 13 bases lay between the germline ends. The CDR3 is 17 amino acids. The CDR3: CAWSGQAEGSYNSPLHF. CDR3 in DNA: TGTGCCTGGAGTGGGCAGGCAGAGGGCTCCTATAATTCACCCCTCCACTTT.

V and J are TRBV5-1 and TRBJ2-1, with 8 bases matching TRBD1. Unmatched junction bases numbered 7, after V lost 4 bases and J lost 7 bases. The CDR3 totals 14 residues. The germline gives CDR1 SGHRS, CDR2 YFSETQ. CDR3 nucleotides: TGCGCCAGCAGCACCGGGACAGGTACGAATGAGCAGTTCTTC. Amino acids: CASSTGTGTNEQFF.

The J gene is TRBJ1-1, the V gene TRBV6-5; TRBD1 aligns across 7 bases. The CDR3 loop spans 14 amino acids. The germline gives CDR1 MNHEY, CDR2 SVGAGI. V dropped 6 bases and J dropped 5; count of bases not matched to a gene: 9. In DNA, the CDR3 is TGTGCCAGCAGACAGGGACAGCAGCGGACTGAAGCTTTCTTT. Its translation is CASRQGQQRTEAFF.

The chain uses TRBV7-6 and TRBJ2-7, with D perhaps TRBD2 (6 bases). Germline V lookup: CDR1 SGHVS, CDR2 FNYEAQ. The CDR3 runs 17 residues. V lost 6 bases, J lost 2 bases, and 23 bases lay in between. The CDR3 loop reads CASSPHPAEGPTYEQYF. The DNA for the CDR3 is TGTGCCAGCAGTCCCCACCCAGCGGAGGGACCGACCTACGAGCAGTACTTC.

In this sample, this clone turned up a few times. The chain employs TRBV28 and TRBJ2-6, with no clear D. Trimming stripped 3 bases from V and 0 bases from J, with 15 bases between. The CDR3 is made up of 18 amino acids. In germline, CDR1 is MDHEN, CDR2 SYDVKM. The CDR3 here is CASSFVVNLLSGANVLTF. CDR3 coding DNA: TGTGCCAGCAGTTTTGTCGTCAATTTGCTCTCTGGGGCCAACGTCCTGACTTTC.

This CDR3 is CASRVAGSYNEQFF. In nucleotides, the CDR3 is TGTGCCAGCAGGGTGGCGGGGAGCTACAATGAGCAGTTCTTC. The rearrangement links TRBV2 to TRBJ2-1, with D tentatively TRBD2 (6 bases). V lost 6 bases, J lost 3 bases, and 12 bases lay in between. The CDR3 contains 14 residues. Germline values: CDR1 SNHLY, CDR2 FYNNEI.